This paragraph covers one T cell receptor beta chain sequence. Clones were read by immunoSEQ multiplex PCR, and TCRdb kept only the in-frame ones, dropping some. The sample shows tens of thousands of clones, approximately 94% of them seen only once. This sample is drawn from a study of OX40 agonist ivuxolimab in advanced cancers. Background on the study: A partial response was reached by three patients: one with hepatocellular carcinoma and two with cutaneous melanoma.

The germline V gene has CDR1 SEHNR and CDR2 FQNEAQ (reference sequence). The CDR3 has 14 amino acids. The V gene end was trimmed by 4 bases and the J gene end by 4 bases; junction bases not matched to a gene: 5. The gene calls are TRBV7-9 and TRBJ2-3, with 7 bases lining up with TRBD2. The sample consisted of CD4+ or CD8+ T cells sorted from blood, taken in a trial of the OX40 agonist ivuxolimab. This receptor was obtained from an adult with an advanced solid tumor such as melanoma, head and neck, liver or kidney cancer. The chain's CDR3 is CASSSVSGSDTQYF. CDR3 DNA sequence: TGTGCCAGCAGCTCGGTTAGCGGGTCAGATACGCAGTATTTT. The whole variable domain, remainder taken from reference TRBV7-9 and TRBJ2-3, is DTGVSQNPRHKITKRGQNVTFRCDPISEHNRLYWYRQTLGQGPEFLTYFQNEAQLEKSRLLSDRFSAERPKGSFSTLEIQRTEQGDSAMYLCASSSVSGSDTQYFGPGTRLTVL.